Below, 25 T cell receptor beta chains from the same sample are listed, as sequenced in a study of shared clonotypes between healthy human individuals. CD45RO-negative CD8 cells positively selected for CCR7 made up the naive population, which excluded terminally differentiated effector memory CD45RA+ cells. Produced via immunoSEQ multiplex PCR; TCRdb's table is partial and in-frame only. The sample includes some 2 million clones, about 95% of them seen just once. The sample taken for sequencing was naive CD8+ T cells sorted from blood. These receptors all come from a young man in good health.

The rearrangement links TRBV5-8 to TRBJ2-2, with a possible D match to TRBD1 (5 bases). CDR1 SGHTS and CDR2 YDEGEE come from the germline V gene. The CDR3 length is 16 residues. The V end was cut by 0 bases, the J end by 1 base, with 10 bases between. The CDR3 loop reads CASSLEVTENTGELFF. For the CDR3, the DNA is TGTGCCAGCAGCTTGGAGGTGACAGAGAACACCGGGGAGCTGTTTTTT.

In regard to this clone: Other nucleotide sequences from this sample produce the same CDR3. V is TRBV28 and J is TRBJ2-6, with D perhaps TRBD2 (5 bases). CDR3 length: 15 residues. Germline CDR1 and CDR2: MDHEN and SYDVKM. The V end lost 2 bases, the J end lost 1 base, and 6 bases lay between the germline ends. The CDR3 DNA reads TGTGCCAGCAGTTTAGGAGGTTCTGGGGCCAACGTCCTGACTTTC. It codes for CASSLGGSGANVLTF.

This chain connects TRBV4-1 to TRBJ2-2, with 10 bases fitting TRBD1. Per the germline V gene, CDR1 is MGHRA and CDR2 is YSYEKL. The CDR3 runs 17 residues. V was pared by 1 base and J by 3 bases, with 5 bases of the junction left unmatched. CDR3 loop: CASSQVRGTGDTGELFF. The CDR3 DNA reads TGCGCCAGCAGCCAAGTGAGAGGGACAGGGGACACCGGGGAGCTGTTTTTT.

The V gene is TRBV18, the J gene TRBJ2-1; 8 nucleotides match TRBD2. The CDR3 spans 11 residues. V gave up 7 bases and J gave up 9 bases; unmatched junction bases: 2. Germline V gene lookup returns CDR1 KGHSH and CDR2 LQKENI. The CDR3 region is CASYSGTEQFF. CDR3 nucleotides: TGTGCCAGCTATAGCGGGACTGAGCAGTTCTTC.

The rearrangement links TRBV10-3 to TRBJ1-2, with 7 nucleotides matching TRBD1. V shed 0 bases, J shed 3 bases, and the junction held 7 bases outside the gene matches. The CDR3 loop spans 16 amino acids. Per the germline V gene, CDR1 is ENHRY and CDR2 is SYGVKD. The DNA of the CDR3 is TGTGCCATCAGTGAGTCGACGGACAGGTGGGACTATGGCTACACCTTC. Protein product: CAISESTDRWDYGYTF.

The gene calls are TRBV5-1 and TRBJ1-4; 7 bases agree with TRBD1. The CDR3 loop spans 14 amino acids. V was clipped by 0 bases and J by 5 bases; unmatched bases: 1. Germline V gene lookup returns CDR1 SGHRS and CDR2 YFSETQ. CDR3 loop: CASSLETGNEKLFF. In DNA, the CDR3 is TGCGCCAGCAGCTTGGAGACAGGGAATGAAAAACTGTTTTTT.

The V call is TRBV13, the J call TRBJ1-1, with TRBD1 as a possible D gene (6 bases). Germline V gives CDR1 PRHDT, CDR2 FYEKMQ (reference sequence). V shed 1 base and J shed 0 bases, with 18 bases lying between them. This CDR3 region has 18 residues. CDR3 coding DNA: TGTGCCAGCAGCTTAGAACCGGGGGCTCTGGGCATGAACACTGAAGCTTTCTTT. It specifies CASSLEPGALGMNTEAFF.

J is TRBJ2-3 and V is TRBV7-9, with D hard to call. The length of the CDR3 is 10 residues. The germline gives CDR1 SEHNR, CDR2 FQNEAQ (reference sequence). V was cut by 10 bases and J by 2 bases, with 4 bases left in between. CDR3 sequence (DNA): TGTGCCACCTTCACAGATACGCAGTATTTT. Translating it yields CATFTDTQYF.

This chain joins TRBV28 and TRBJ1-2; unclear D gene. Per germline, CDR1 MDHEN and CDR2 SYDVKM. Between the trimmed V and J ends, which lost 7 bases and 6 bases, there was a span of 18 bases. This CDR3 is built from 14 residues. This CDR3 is CASTWWESANGYTF. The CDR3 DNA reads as TGTGCCAGCACTTGGTGGGAATCGGCTAATGGCTACACCTTC.

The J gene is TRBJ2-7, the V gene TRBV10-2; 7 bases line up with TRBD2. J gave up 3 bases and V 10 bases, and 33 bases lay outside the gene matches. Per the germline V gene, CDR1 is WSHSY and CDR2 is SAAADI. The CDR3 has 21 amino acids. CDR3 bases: TGCGCCAAACGGGGTCCTGGGCGGGGGAAGGGGCAGTGCCAAAGAGTCTACGAGCAGTACTTC. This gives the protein CAKRGPGRGKGQCQRVYEQYF.

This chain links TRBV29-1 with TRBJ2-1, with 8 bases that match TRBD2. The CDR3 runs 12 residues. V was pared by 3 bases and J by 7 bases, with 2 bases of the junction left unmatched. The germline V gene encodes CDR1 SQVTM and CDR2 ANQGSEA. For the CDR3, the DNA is TGCAGCGTTGAGGGACTAGTAAATGAGCAGTTCTTC. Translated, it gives CSVEGLVNEQFF.

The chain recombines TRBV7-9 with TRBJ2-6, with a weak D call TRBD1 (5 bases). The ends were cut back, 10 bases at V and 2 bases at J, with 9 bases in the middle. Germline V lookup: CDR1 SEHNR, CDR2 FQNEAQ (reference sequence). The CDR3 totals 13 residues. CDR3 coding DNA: TGTGCCATCGTGACAGCTGGGGCCAACGTCCTGACTTTC. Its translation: CAIVTAGANVLTF.

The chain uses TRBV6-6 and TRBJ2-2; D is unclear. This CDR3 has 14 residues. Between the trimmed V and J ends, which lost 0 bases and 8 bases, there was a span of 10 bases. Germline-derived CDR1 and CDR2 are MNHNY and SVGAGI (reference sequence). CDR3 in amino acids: CASSYSPRLGELFF. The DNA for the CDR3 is TGTGCCAGCAGTTACTCACCCCGACTTGGGGAGCTGTTTTTT.

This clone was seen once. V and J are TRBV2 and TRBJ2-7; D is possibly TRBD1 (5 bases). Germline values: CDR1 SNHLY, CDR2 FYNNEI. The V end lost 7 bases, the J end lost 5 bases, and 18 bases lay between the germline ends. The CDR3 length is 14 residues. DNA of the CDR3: TGTGCCAGCAAGCTTGGACCAGGGCAGGACGAGCAGTACTTC. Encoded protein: CASKLGPGQDEQYF.

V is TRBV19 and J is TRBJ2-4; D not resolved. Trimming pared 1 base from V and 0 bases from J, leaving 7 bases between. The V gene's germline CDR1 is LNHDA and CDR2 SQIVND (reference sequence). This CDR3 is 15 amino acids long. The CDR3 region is CASSIVLLAKNIQYF. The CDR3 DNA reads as TGTGCCAGTAGTATAGTACTACTAGCCAAAAACATTCAGTACTTC.

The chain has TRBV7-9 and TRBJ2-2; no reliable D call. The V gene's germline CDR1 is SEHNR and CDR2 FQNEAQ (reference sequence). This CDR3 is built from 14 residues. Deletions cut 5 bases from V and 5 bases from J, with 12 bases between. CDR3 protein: CASSGPAITGELFF. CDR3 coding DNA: TGTGCCAGCAGCGGACCGGCTATTACCGGGGAGCTGTTTTTT.

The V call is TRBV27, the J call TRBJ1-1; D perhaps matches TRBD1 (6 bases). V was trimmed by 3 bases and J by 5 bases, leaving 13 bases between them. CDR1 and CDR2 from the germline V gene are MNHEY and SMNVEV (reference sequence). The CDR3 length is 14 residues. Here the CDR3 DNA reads TGTGCCAGCAGTTTGGGGGCCGGGAGAACTGAAGCTTTCTTT. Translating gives CASSLGAGRTEAFF.

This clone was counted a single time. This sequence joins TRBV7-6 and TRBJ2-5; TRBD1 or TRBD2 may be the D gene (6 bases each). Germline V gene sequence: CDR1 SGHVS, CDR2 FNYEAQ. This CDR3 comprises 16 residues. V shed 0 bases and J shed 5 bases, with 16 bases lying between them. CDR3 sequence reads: CASSLAEGGPKETQYF. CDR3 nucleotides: TGTGCCAGCAGCTTAGCGGAAGGGGGGCCCAAGGAGACCCAGTACTTC.

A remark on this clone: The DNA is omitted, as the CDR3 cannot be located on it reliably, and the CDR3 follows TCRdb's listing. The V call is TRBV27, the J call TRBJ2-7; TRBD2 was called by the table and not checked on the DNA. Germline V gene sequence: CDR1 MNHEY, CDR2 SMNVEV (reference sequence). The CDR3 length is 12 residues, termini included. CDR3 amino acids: CASSTSGGEQYF.

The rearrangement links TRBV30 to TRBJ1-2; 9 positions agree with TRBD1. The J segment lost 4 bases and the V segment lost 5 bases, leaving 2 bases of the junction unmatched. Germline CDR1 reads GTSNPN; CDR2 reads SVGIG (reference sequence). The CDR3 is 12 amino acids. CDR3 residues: CAWEQGAYGYTF. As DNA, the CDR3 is TGTGCCTGGGAACAGGGGGCCTATGGCTACACCTTC.

The DNA for the CDR3 is TGCGCCAGCAGCCATGACACAGAATACTATGGCTACACCTTC. Translated, it gives CASSHDTEYYGYTF. The chain joins TRBV4-1 to TRBJ1-2; D is unresolved. Trimming pared 3 bases from V and 3 bases from J, leaving 11 bases between. The CDR3 runs 14 residues. The germline V gene has CDR1 MGHRA and CDR2 YSYEKL.

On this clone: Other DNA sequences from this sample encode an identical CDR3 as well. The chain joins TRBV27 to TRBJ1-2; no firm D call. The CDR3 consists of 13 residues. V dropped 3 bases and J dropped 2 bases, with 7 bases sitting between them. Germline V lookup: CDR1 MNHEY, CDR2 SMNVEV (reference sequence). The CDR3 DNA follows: TGTGCCAGCAGTTTCGGTGGGAACTATGGCTACACCTTC. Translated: CASSFGGNYGYTF.

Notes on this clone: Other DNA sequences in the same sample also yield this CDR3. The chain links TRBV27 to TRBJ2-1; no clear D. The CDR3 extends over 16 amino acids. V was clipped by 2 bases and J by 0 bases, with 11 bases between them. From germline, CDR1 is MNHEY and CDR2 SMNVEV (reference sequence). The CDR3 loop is CASSLLGVRSYNEQFF. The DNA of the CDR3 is TGTGCCAGCAGTTTACTCGGCGTCCGCTCCTACAATGAGCAGTTCTTC.

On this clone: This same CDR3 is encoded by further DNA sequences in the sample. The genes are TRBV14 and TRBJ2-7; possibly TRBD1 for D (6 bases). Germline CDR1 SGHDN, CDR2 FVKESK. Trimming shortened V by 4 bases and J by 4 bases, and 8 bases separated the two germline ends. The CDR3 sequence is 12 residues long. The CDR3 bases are TGTGCCAGCAGCCCACAGGGATACGAGCAGTACTTC. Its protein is CASSPQGYEQYF.

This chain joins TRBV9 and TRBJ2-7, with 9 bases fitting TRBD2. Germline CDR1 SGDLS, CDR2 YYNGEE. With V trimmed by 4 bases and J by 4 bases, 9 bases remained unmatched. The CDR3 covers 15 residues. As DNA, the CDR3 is TGTGCCAGCAGCCCCTGGGTAGCGGGAGAGTACGAGCAGTACTTC. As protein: CASSPWVAGEYEQYF.